The clone carrying this TCR beta chain occurred once. The antigen is unknown. The sample belongs to a study of cytomegalovirus exposure and HLA in healthy donors. Regarding the study as a whole: Most TCR sequences were seen very rarely across donors, but some public TCRs occurred in many. A list of around 150 TCR beta chains associated with cytomegalovirus was given.

The approximately 120-subject validation cohort, separate from the approximately 660-subject first cohort, included the donors. V was pared by 6 bases and J by 5 bases, with 19 bases between. Per germline, CDR1 LNHDA and CDR2 SQIVND (reference sequence). This CDR3 has 15 residues. Profiling relied on immunoSEQ multiplex PCR, and the TCRdb table lists in-frame clones only, not all of them. The profile shows approximately 210,000 clones, 86% of them singletons. Sequencing was performed on PBMCs. The chain links TRBV19 to TRBJ2-5; D is undetermined. This TCR derives from a woman aged 18-29 years in good health and CMV-seronegative. CDR3 in amino acids: CASSGLGGPRETQYF. The CDR3 DNA follows: TGTGCCAGTAGCGGATTGGGTGGGCCCCGGGAGACCCAGTACTTC.